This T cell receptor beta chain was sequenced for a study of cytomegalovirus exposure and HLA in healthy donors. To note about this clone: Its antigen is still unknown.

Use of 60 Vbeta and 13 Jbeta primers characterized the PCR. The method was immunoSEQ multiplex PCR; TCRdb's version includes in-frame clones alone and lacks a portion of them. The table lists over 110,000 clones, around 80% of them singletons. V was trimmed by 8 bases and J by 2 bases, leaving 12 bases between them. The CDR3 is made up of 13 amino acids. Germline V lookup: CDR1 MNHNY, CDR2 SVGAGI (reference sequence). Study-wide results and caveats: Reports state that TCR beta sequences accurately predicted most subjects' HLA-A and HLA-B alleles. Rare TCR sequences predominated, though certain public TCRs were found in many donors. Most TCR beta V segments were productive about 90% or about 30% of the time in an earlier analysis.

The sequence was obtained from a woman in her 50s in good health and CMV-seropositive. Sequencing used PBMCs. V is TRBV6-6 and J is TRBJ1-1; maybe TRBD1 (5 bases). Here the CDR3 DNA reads TGTGCCAGCCGTGACAGCCTAAACACTGAAGCTTTCTTT. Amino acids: CASRDSLNTEAFF.